The table lists the clone carrying this T cell receptor (beta chain) with many counts. TCRdb processed the RT-PCR reads anew with MiXCR; each CDR3 protein has one entry. The data contain some 570,000 distinct CDR3 sequences, about 11% of them singletons. The sample belongs to a study of response to subunit inactivated influenza vaccine. The sample also formed part of further work on T cells expressing NK-cell markers. From that paper: The cDNA for TCR beta came from 5'RACE template switching with UMIs.

This specimen consisted of PBMCs from blood, obtained on the day of vaccination. The TCR comes from a man aged 50 to 60 who received an inactivated influenza vaccine.

CDR3 sequence reads: CASSFGRPPLAQYF. In DNA form, the CDR3 reads TGTGCCAGCAGTTTTGGGCGACCGCCCTTGGCCCAGTACTTC. The V call is TRBV28, the J call TRBJ2-5; D gene uncertain. Per germline, CDR1 MDHEN and CDR2 SYDVKM. This CDR3 has 14 residues. The ends were cut back, 3 bases at V and 9 bases at J, with 17 bases in the middle.